This T cell receptor (beta chain) came from a study of T cells in Graves' hyperthyroidism and ophthalmopathy. Looking at the study overall: Peripheral blood specimens were obtained at initial diagnosis, prior to any treatment.

CDR1 LNHNV and CDR2 YYDKDF come from the germline V gene (reference sequence). V was trimmed by 0 bases and J by 4 bases, leaving 7 bases between them. The CDR3 has 14 amino acids. This clonotype occurred a few times. TCR beta CDR3 regions were amplified from RNA. TCR CDR3 underwent first-round RT-PCR with the HTBI primer set. TCRdb independently ran MiXCR on the multiplex PCR reads; one entry per CDR3 protein. The table has 300,000 to 450,000 distinct CDR3 sequences, approximately 12% seen once; the top ten hold around 20%. The chain links TRBV15 to TRBJ1-5; D ambiguous. Sequencing was performed on blood. This sequence was found in a man aged 30 to 45 with Graves' hyperthyroidism that later progressed to Graves' ophthalmopathy. The CDR3, as DNA: TGTGCCACCAGCAGAGAATTTTTGAATCAGCCCCAGCATTTT. This gives the protein CATSREFLNQPQHF.